The next 14 T cell receptor beta chains were all read from a single sample in a study of vaccination effects on CD4 cells after COVID-19. Their recognized antigens are unknown. Following a roughly 9-day culture, CD4+ T cells were purified. Participants received two doses of either the BNT162b2 or mRNA-1273 vaccine. This table comes from immunoSEQ multiplex PCR, and its TCRdb copy is limited to in-frame clones, with some not included. The sample has around 62,000 clones, 74% seen once; the top ten hold about 2.3%. The sequenced sample was CD4+ T cells from PBMCs cultured without peptide, obtained after COVID-19 vaccination. The receptors were sampled from a human donor who received a COVID-19 vaccine.

This chain joins TRBV18 and TRBJ1-5; TRBD1 aligns across 7 bases. The CDR3 covers 16 residues. After removal of 1 base from V and 1 base from J, the junction contained 4 bases not matched to a gene. From germline, CDR1 is KGHSH and CDR2 LQKENI. CDR3 bases: TGTGCCAGCTCACCACAGGGGGCAGGAAGCAATCAGCCCCAGCATTTT. This translates into CASSPQGAGSNQPQHF.

This clone occurred a few times. J is TRBJ1-5 and V is TRBV6-2 or TRBV6-3; D call uncertain. CDR1 MNHEY and CDR2 SVGEGT come from the germline V gene. The CDR3 sequence is 13 residues long. Trimming stripped 2 bases from V and 6 bases from J, with 8 bases between. The CDR3: CASSYGDTQPQHF. The DNA for the CDR3 is TGTGCCAGCAGTTACGGGGATACTCAGCCCCAGCATTTT.

The V call is TRBV9, the J call TRBJ1-2; D is ambiguous. Germline V gene sequence: CDR1 SGDLS, CDR2 YYNGEE. CDR3 length: 14 amino acids. V lost 3 bases and J lost 5, with 14 bases in between. The CDR3 DNA follows: TGTGCCAGCAGCGGAGGAGACCTATTTTATGGCTACACCTTC. Protein product: CASSGGDLFYGYTF.

The CDR3 loop is CSVTGTGGAAGYTF. CDR3 sequence (DNA): TGCAGCGTGACCGGGACAGGGGGCGCCGCTGGCTACACCTTC. This chain joins TRBV29-1 and TRBJ1-2, with 12 bases that match TRBD1. Losses at the gene ends were 6 bases for V and 7 bases for J; bases not matched to a gene: 9. CDR3 length: 14 residues. Germline lookup yields CDR1 SQVTM and CDR2 ANQGSEA.

The chain joins TRBV7-2 to TRBJ1-3, with 10 nucleotides matching TRBD1. The V segment lost 1 base and the J segment 4 bases; nucleotides outside the gene matches: 4. Per germline, CDR1 SGHTA and CDR2 FQGNSA. The CDR3 is made up of 16 amino acids. CDR3 bases: TGTGCCAGCAGCTTAGGACAGGGGGCAGGGGGAAACACCATATATTTT. It yields the protein CASSLGQGAGGNTIYF.

The chain is built from TRBV24-1 and TRBJ2-2; 9 nucleotides match TRBD1. This CDR3 comprises 16 residues. Per germline, CDR1 KGHDR and CDR2 SFDVKD. Trimming at V came to 3 bases and at J to 2 bases, leaving 3 bases not matched to a gene. Here the CDR3 reads CATSDPTGGNTGELFF. CDR3 sequence (DNA): TGTGCCACCAGTGATCCTACAGGGGGCAACACCGGGGAGCTGTTTTTT.

The chain joins TRBV24-1 to TRBJ1-1; TRBD1 aligns across 8 bases. This CDR3 contains 13 residues. Germline CDR1 and CDR2: KGHDR and SFDVKD. J was trimmed by 11 bases and V by 2 bases; bases with no gene match: 6. The chain's CDR3 is CATSDSQDREAFF. CDR3 DNA: TGTGCCACCAGTGATTCCCAGGACAGGGAGGCTTTCTTT.

This chain connects TRBV30 to TRBJ1-5; 9 positions match TRBD1. The J segment lost 7 bases and the V segment lost 5 bases, leaving 6 bases of the junction unmatched. In germline, CDR1 is GTSNPN, CDR2 SVGIG (reference sequence). This CDR3 comprises 13 residues. CDR3 in amino acids: CAWATGGRQPQHF. CDR3 sequence (DNA): TGTGCCTGGGCAACAGGGGGCCGGCAGCCCCAGCATTTT. Filled out from reference TRBV30 and TRBJ1-5, the complete variable domain reads SQTIHQWPATLVQPVGSPLSLECTVEGTSNPNLYWYRQAAGRGLQLLFYSVGIGQISSEVPQNLSASRPQDRQFILSSKKLLLSDSGFYLCAWATGGRQPQHFGDGTRLSIL.

The chain employs TRBV30 and TRBJ2-1; 7 nucleotides align to TRBD2. The CDR3 runs to 13 residues. Unmatched junction bases numbered 1, after V lost 5 bases and J lost 0 bases. Looked up from germline, CDR1 is GTSNPN and CDR2 is SVGIG (reference sequence). CDR3 coding DNA: TGTGCCTGGGGCGGGGGCTCCTACAATGAGCAGTTCTTC. Translated, it gives CAWGGGSYNEQFF.

This chain connects TRBV29-1 to TRBJ1-2; D may be TRBD1 (6 bases). CDR1 is SQVTM and CDR2 is ANQGSEA in the germline V gene. This CDR3 is 12 amino acids long. V shed 6 bases and J shed 7 bases, with 15 bases lying between them. This chain's CDR3 is CSVHRAGPGYTF. As DNA, the CDR3 is TGCAGCGTCCACAGGGCCGGGCCTGGCTACACCTTC.

V and J are TRBV25-1 and TRBJ1-2, with D maybe TRBD1 (6 bases). Germline CDR1 reads MGHDK; CDR2 reads SYGVNS. V lost 2 bases and J 2 bases, leaving 12 bases between the germline ends. This CDR3 has 15 amino acids. CDR3 sequence: CASSEAGALNYGYTF. The CDR3 nucleotides read TGTGCCAGCAGTGAAGCAGGGGCTCTAAACTATGGCTACACCTTC.

This chain uses TRBV6-6 with TRBJ2-3; 8 nucleotides align to TRBD1. Trimming removed 8 bases from V and 4 bases from J; junction bases left unmatched: 14. Germline-derived CDR1 and CDR2 are MNHNY and SVGAGI (reference sequence). CDR3 size: 16 residues. The CDR3 nucleotides are TGTGCCAGCGCCCATGGGCCAGGGGGCCCGGCAGATACGCAGTATTTT. Translated: CASAHGPGGPADTQYF.

This clone was seen a few times. The chain recombines TRBV7-2 with TRBJ1-5; TRBD1 matches 7 bases. This CDR3 is 16 amino acids long. The trim removed 2 bases at V and 2 bases at J, leaving 6 bases unmatched. Germline loops: CDR1 SGHTA, CDR2 FQGNSA. This chain's CDR3 is CASSLTSGGGNQPQHF. The CDR3 nucleotides read TGTGCCAGCAGCTTAACGTCAGGGGGTGGCAATCAGCCCCAGCATTTT.

The chain couples TRBV4-2 to TRBJ1-5, with D uncertain. Trimming shortened V by 0 bases and J by 3 bases, and 9 bases separated the two germline ends. This CDR3 is built from 15 residues. Germline-derived CDR1 and CDR2 are LGHNA and YNFKEQ. The CDR3 DNA sequence: TGTGCCAGCAGCCAAGATCCAGCGAACAATCAGCCCCAGCATTTT. Its protein is CASSQDPANNQPQHF.